This T cell receptor beta chain is drawn from a study of CD8 T cells in ankylosing spondylitis. General study points: Seemingly distinctive of ankylosing spondylitis blood was a TCR beta motif formed by eight highly homologous variants. In synovial fluid and blood from reactive arthritis, some motif variants were previously reported. Relatively rare in peripheral blood, disease-linked clones were also CD8+.

The table lists this clonotype with many counts. Antigen: not known. The CDR3 contains 16 residues. V was trimmed by 8 bases and J by 4 bases, leaving 23 bases between them. By quantitative 5'-RACE with molecular barcodes, the TCR beta libraries were made. MiXCR, applied by TCRdb to the 5' RACE reads, yields one record per CDR3 protein. The sample has roughly 120,000 distinct CDR3 sequences, approximately 15% seen once. The sequenced material came from blood, either unsorted or a sorted T cell fraction (not recorded which). This chain joins TRBV12-3 or TRBV12-4 and TRBJ2-5, with D tentatively TRBD1 (6 bases). This receptor was obtained from a female donor with ankylosing spondylitis or in good health (not recorded which). The DNA of the CDR3 is TGTGCCAGCGGGTCCCAGACAGGTCGCGAGGCAGAGACCCAGTACTTC. Translated: CASGSQTGREAETQYF.